What follows is one T cell receptor beta chain and its context. Its target is not known. Other DNA sequences in the sample encode the same CDR3. This entry is derived from a study of shared clonotypes between healthy human individuals. General study findings and limits: Unshared clonotypes carried lower generation probabilities than those common to all four donors. About 5% of naive CD4 clonotypes were shared across a few donors. Naive subsets generally had larger estimated richness than memory subsets.

Clones were sequenced by immunoSEQ multiplex PCR, and TCRdb holds only the in-frame ones, with some missing. The sample carries millions of clones, about 95% recorded once. This CDR3 spans 13 amino acids. V lost 2 bases and J lost 0, with 6 bases in between. Germline loops: CDR1 SGHRS, CDR2 YFSETQ. As defined, naive CD8 cells were CD45RO-negative and positively selected for CCR7, with terminally differentiated effector memory CD45RA+ cells excluded. The chain carries TRBV5-1 and TRBJ2-7; no reliable D call. Sequenced material: naive CD8+ T cells sorted from blood. The sequence derives from a man aged 18 to 30 in good health. CDR3 region: CASSFQSSYEQYF. The CDR3 DNA reads TGCGCCAGCAGCTTTCAGAGCTCCTACGAGCAGTACTTC.